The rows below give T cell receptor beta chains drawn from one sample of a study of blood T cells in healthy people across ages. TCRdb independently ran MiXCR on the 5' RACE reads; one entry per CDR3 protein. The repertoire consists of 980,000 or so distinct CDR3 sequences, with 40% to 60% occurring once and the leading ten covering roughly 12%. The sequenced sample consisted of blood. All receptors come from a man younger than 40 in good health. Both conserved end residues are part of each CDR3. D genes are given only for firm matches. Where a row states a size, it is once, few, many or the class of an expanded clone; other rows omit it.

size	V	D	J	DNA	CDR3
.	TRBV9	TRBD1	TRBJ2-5	TGTGCCAGCAGCGGGCAGGGGGCGGTAGGAGAGACCCAGTACTTC	CASSGQGAVGETQYF
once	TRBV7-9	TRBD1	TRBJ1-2	TGTGCCAGCAGCTCCCTTGCGGCGACAGGGGGTGCCTATGGCTACACCTTC	CASSSLAATGGAYGYTF
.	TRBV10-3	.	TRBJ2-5	TGTGCCATCAGTGAGCTCCGCGGGGAAGGGGAGACCCAGTACTTC	CAISELRGEGETQYF
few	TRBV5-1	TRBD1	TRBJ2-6	TGCGCCAGCAGCTTGACGACAGGGTCGGGGGCCAACGTCCTGACTTTC	CASSLTTGSGANVLTF
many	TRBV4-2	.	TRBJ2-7	TGTGCCAGCAGCCAAGATCTGTCTTCCTACGAGCAGTACTTC	CASSQDLSSYEQYF
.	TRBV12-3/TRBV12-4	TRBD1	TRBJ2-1	TGTGCCAGCAGTACCACTACTACAGGGGGCCCCTACAATGAGCAGTTCTTC	CASSTTTTGGPYNEQFF
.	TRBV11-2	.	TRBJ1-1	TGTGCCAGCAGCTTCGACGGTTACAACACTGAAGCTTTCTTT	CASSFDGYNTEAFF
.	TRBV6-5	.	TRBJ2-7	TGTGCCACCTGGGACCCTAGTCTCTCCTACGAGCAGTACTTC	CATWDPSLSYEQYF
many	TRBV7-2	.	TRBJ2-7	TGTGCCAGCAGCTTAGGATGGACGGGGTACGAGCAGTACTTC	CASSLGWTGYEQYF
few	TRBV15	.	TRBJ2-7	TGTGCCACCAGCAGTCGACGGTCTCTGCAGTACTTC	CATSSRRSLQYF
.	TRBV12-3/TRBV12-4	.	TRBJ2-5	TGTGCCAGCAGTTTCGGCCGGGTCAAGTACTTC	CASSFGRVKYF
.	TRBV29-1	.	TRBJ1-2	TGCAGCGTTGAAGTTGGGTTGGAGGGTGGAGGTGGCTACACCTTC	CSVEVGLEGGGGYTF
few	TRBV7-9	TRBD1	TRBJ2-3	TGTGCCAGCAGCTCCCGGGACAGGGTTGCAGATACGCAGTATTTT	CASSSRDRVADTQYF
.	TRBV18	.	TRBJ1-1	TGTGCCAGCTCACCACGATCAGGGGACGTAGGGACTGAAGCTTTCTTT	CASSPRSGDVGTEAFF
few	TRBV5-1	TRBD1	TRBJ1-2	TGCGCCAGCAGCTTGCTGGACAGGGGGAATGGCTACACCTTC	CASSLLDRGNGYTF
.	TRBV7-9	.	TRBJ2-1	TGTGCCAGCAGCCTCTCACAGGGTGTAAATGAGCAGTTCTTC	CASSLSQGVNEQFF
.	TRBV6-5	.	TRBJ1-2	TGTGCCGGCAGCGTACGACCCCGCTTCTATGGCTACACCTTC	CAGSVRPRFYGYTF
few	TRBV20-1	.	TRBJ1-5	TGCAGTGTGGGTAGAGGAGATCAGCCCCAGCATTTT	CSVGRGDQPQHF
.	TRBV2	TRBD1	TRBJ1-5	TGTGCCAGCAGGGGGGGACAGGGCGGTAATCAGCCCCAGCATTTT	CASRGGQGGNQPQHF
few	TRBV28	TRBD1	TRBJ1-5	TGTGCCAGCAGTTTATTGGTGGGTCAGGGGGACAGCAATCAGCCCCAGCATTTT	CASSLLVGQGDSNQPQHF
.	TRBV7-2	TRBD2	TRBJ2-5	TGTGCCAGCAGCCAGCTGACTAGCGGGGGGGTGTACCAAGAGACCCAGTACTTC	CASSQLTSGGVYQETQYF
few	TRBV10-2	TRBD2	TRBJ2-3	TGCGCCAGCAGTGACTCGACTAGCCCTGGCACAGATACGCAGTATTTT	CASSDSTSPGTDTQYF
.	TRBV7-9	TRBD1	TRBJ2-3	TGTGCCAGCAGCTTAGGAGGGACAGGGTTCGGAGGTACGCAGTATTTT	CASSLGGTGFGGTQYF
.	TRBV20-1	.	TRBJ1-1	TGCAGTGCTAGAGAGGGGGCTGGCACTGAAGCTTTCTTT	CSAREGAGTEAFF
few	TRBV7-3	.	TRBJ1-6	TGTGCCAGCAGCCTATCAGGATTGGGTAATTCACCCCTCCACTTT	CASSLSGLGNSPLHF
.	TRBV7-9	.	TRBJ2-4	TGTGCCAGCAGCGCTCCGGGACCAGAACGGATGGTGCAGTACTTC	CASSAPGPERMVQYF
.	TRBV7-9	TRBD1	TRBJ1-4	TGTGCCAGCAGCCCCGGGACAGGGGTCCGTAATGAAAAACTGTTTTTT	CASSPGTGVRNEKLFF
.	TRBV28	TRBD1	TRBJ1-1	TGTGCCAGCAGGCCGAGCAGGGGGCGGGGGGGCACTGAAGCTTTCTTT	CASRPSRGRGGTEAFF
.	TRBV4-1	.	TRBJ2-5	TGCGCCAGCAGCCAAACGGGGCGAACACAAGAGACCCAGTACTTC	CASSQTGRTQETQYF
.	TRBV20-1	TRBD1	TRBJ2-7	TGCAGTGCTATAATCCGGGACAGGGCCTACAATGAGCAGTACTTC	CSAIIRDRAYNEQYF
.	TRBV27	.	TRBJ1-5	TGTGCCAGCAGTTTATCTCCCCCGATGAGCAATCAGCCCCAGCATTTT	CASSLSPPMSNQPQHF
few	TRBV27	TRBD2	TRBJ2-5	TGTGCCAGCAGTTTGGCTAGCGGGGGGTTTCAAGAGACCCAGTACTTC	CASSLASGGFQETQYF
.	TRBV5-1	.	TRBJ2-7	TGCGCCAGCAGCTCCCCGGACACCACCTACGAGCAGTACTTC	CASSSPDTTYEQYF
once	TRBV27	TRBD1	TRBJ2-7	TGTGCCGGCAGTTTAAATGACAGGGCCTACGAGCAGTACTTC	CAGSLNDRAYEQYF
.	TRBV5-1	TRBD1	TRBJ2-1	TGCGCCAGCAGCTTGATCGGACAGGGGGCAGAGGAGCAGTTCTTC	CASSLIGQGAEEQFF
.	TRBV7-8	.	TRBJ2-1	TGTGCCAGCAGCCCTGCAGCGGGCTACGAGCAGTTCTTC	CASSPAAGYEQFF
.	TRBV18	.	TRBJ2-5	TGTGCCAGCTCACCACGACGTGGGGGGGCAGTTGAGACCCAGTACTTC	CASSPRRGGAVETQYF
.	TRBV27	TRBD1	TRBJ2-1	TGTGCCAGCAGTTTCCAGGGGGAGAGCAATGAGCAGTTCTTC	CASSFQGESNEQFF
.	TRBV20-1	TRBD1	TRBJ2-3	TGCAGAGCCAGCGTCCCGGGACAGGGGGCTACAGATACGCAGTATTTT	CRASVPGQGATDTQYF
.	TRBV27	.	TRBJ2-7	TGTGCCAGCAGTTTAAGGTCTATGGCTAGAGGGGGCGAGCAGTACTTC	CASSLRSMARGGEQYF
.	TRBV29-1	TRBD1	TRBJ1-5	TGCAGCGTTCAGGACAGGGGGGATTATAGCAATCAGCCCCAGCATTTT	CSVQDRGDYSNQPQHF
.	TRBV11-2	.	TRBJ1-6	TGTGCCAGCAGTCCGGCCAGGGCGAATTCACCCCTCCACTTT	CASSPARANSPLHF
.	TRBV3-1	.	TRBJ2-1	TGTGCCAGCAGCTCGAAACACGCAGGGGACGGGAATGAGCAGTTCTTC	CASSSKHAGDGNEQFF
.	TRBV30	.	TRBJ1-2	TGTGCCTGGAGCTGGGGCTATGGCTACACCTTC	CAWSWGYGYTF
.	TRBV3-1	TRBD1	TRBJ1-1	TGTGCCAGCAGCCAAGGAACAGGGGTGAACACTGAAGCTTTCTTT	CASSQGTGVNTEAFF
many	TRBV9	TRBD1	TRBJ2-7	TGTGCCAGCAGCCAGGGGACAGGCTACGAGCAGTACTTC	CASSQGTGYEQYF
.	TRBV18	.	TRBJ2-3	TGTGCCAGCTCACCACGGCAGGGCACGCAGTATTTT	CASSPRQGTQYF
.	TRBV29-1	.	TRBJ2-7	TGCAGCGTTCCCCACTGGGGAGGTGAGCAGTACTTC	CSVPHWGGEQYF
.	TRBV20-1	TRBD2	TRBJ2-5	TGCAGTGCTAGGGTAGCGGGGGGTACGGGAAAGACCCAGTACTTC	CSARVAGGTGKTQYF
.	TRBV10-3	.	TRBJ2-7	TGTGCCATCAGTGTGACTAGTCCGAGCTCCTACGAGCAGTACTTC	CAISVTSPSSYEQYF
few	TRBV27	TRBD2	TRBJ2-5	TGTGCCAGCAGTTTAGGGGCGGGGGTAATGAGGCCCCAGTACTTC	CASSLGAGVMRPQYF
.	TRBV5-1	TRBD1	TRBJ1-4	TGCGCCAGCAGCCCGATAACAGGGGCAACTAATGAAAAACTGTTTTTT	CASSPITGATNEKLFF
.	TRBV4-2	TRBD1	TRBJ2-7	TGTGCCAGCACCGGAGGGGGACAGGGTTCCAACGAGCAGTACTTC	CASTGGGQGSNEQYF
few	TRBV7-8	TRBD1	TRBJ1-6	TGTGCCAGCAGCTCCAACCAGGGGGCTTTGACACCCCTCCACTTT	CASSSNQGALTPLHF
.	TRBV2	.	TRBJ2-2	TGTGCCTCCACTACACGGAACACCGGGGAGCTGTTTTTT	CASTTRNTGELFF